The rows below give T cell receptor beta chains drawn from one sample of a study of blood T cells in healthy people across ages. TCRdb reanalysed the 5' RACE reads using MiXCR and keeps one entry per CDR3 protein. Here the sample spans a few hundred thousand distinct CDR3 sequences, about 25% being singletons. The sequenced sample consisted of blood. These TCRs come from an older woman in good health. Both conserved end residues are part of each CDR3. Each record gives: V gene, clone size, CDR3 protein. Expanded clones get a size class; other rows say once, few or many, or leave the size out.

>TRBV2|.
CASNPGQGVRSNYGYTF
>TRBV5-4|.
CASSSDRLYGYTF
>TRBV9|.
CASSVPAPRPGGGYEQYF
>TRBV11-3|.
CASSLRPDLGEQYF
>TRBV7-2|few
CASSLTLQGRETQYF
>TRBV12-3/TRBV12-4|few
CASTPGGRGGSGGYTF
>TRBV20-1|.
CSARLSDETQYF
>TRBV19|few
CASSAGGAICEQYF
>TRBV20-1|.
CSARPGLAKNIQYF
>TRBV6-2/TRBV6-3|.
CASSYSGLAGSTDTQYF
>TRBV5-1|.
CASSPGHSSLNTEAFF
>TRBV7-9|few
CALGSSSSYGYTF